These T cell receptor beta chains were read from a single sample in a study of CD8+CD57+ T cells in acquired aplastic anemia. TCRdb redid the calling of the reads with MiXCR, one entry per CDR3 protein. The data contain under 200,000 distinct CDR3 sequences, about three fifths of them singletons. The sequenced material came from sorted CD4+, CD8+, or CD8+CD57+ T cells (not recorded which) from PBMCs. The receptor set was obtained from a human donor with severe aplastic anemia or a healthy control (not recorded which). Each CDR3 is given with its conserved first and last residue. The size of a clone is reported for some rows only, either as once, few or many, or as a class for expanded clones.

v_gene | abundance | CDR3aa
TRBV5-6 | . | CASFHSGNTIYF
TRBV7-3 | . | CASSAAPFSGELFF
TRBV10-3 | few | CAIRAGQGDSPLHF
TRBV2 | few | CASSPSTGGEYGYTF
TRBV7-9 | . | CASSSGGTSNEQFF
TRBV24-1 | few | CATSDPTGLNEQYF
TRBV20-1 | few | CSASPSGGTYEQYF
TRBV7-3 | few | CASSSGQGPGNTIYF
TRBV7-2 | . | CASSLGLTGGRSYEQYF
TRBV10-3 | few | CAISEGGDTQYF
TRBV7-9 | . | CASSYPSGEGITCSYNEQFF
TRBV27 | . | CASTEHPSSYEQYF
TRBV24-1 | . | CATSAPAGGNYEQYF
TRBV29-1 | . | CSVERSYQETQYF
TRBV19 | . | CASSIGSPYEQYF
TRBV10-3 | . | CAISESGLRGTPSSYNEQFF
TRBV20-1 | . | CSASVAGRETQYF
TRBV7-4 | . | CASSLVASRRYEQYF
TRBV7-8 | . | CASSLQGGPGELFF
TRBV19 | . | CASSMMGRQNTEAFF
TRBV7-2 | . | CASSQGLAREGTGELFF
TRBV7-9 | . | CASSLGGGASDETQYF
TRBV7-3 | . | CASSATGQPYEQYF
TRBV25-1 | . | CASSALGGTDTQCF
TRBV19 | many | CATKQGPNTEAFF
TRBV19 | few | CASSTRGGSPLHF
TRBV20-1 | many | CSARDPSSYEQYF
TRBV15 | many | CATSRDSRGGADTQYF
TRBV9 | . | CASSAALLAWGTDTQYF
TRBV20-1 | few | CSAWTLTDTQYF
TRBV4-1 | . | CASSQDGTSSNRETQYF
TRBV24-1 | . | CASSGGVRVNYGYTF
TRBV5-6 | medium-sized | CASSSQLGGMTYEQYF
TRBV20-1 | . | CSADGTANTEAFF
TRBV5-1 | once | CASSFAGAGSYNEQFF
TRBV27 | many | CASSLSSGGDEQYF
TRBV20-1 | . | CSASRGRTEAFF
TRBV20-1 | . | CSVVAGGSYEQYF
TRBV7-9 | . | CASRTPGQSQHF
TRBV15 | . | CATTNFGNTIYF
TRBV7-9 | . | CASSPRPDGGEQFF
TRBV5-1 | . | CASSFLSGQEQYF
TRBV10-3 | . | CAIRDSGAASNTEAFF
TRBV20-1 | . | CSARDQQGQPQHF
TRBV7-2 | . | CASSTTGIDNSPLHF
TRBV7-9 | . | CASSLPSGSTDTQYF
TRBV5-6 | . | CASSLYQGGREETQYF
TRBV7-3 | . | CATLEAAGPQYF
TRBV12-3/TRBV12-4 | . | CASRPPNSPLHF
TRBV6-4 | . | CASSDSAGVNEQFF
TRBV7-3 | . | CASSLGLSNYGYTF
TRBV6-1 | . | CASSESGASGGHEQFF